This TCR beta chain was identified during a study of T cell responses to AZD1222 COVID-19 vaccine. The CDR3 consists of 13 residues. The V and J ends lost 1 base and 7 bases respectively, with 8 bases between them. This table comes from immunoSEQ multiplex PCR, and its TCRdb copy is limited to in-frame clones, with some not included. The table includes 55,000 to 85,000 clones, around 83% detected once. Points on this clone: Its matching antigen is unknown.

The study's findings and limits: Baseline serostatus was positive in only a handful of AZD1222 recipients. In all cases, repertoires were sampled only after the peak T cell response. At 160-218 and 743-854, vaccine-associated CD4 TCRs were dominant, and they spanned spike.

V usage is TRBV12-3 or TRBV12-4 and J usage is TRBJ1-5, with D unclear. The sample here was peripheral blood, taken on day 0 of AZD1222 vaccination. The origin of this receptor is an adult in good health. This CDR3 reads CASSLGLSQPQHF. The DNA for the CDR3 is TGTGCCAGCAGTTTAGGCCTTAGCCAGCCCCAGCATTTT.